A single sample is the source of the 22 T cell receptor beta chains below, sequenced in a study of cytomegalovirus exposure and HLA in healthy donors. Researchers ran the PCR with 60 Vbeta and 13 Jbeta primers. TCRdb's table, derived via immunoSEQ multiplex PCR, lists solely in-frame clones and lacks some. The sample gives approximately 96,000 clones, under 80% of which show up once; approximately 1.8% is in the top ten. Sequenced: PBMCs. The receptors were gathered from a male donor in good health and CMV-seronegative.

The chain uses TRBV2 and TRBJ2-7; TRBD1 aligns across 9 bases. The CDR3 sequence is 18 residues long. Germline CDR1 reads SNHLY; CDR2 reads FYNNEI. J was trimmed by 0 bases and V by 2 bases; bases with no gene match: 11. The CDR3 loop reads CASSENTGGAVISYEQYF. The CDR3 region has the DNA TGTGCCAGCAGTGAAAATACAGGGGGCGCGGTAATCTCCTACGAGCAGTACTTC.

This chain joins TRBV9 and TRBJ1-2; the D gene is possibly TRBD1 (5 bases). Trimming removed 0 bases from V and 4 bases from J, with 16 bases in between. This CDR3 region has 16 residues. CDR1 and CDR2 from the germline V gene are SGDLS and YYNGEE. The CDR3 is CASSVGEVGVGYGYTF. CDR3 sequence (DNA): TGTGCCAGCAGCGTAGGGGAAGTAGGGGTCGGCTATGGCTACACCTTC.

The chain is built from TRBV10-3 and TRBJ2-5; 10 bases are shared with TRBD2. With 4 bases clipped from V and 4 bases from J, the junction kept 6 bases outside the gene matches. CDR3 length: 15 amino acids. Germline loops: CDR1 ENHRY, CDR2 SYGVKD. CDR3 coding DNA: TGTGCCATCAGTGCTACTAGCGGGGTAAGAGAGACCCAGTACTTC. Translating it yields CAISATSGVRETQYF.

V gene TRBV2 combines with J gene TRBJ2-1, with 9 bases identical to TRBD2. V lost 7 bases and J lost 6; bases outside the gene matches: 7. This CDR3 has 14 amino acids. Germline CDR1 and CDR2: SNHLY and FYNNEI. CDR3 region: CASTATSGRNEQFF. The DNA for the CDR3 is TGTGCCAGCACCGCGACTAGCGGTCGCAATGAGCAGTTCTTC.

The gene calls are TRBV30 and TRBJ2-5; 10 nucleotides align to TRBD1. The trim removed 0 bases at V and 7 bases at J, leaving 5 bases unmatched. The V gene's germline CDR1 is GTSNPN and CDR2 SVGIG (reference sequence). This CDR3 has 14 residues. The CDR3 loop is CAWSVWTGGWTQYF. In DNA form, the CDR3 reads TGTGCCTGGAGTGTATGGACAGGGGGATGGACCCAGTACTTC.

This clone came up many times. This rearrangement joins TRBV6-4 to TRBJ2-1; D uncertain. The CDR3 extends over 14 amino acids. The germline V and J ends were trimmed by 4 bases and 0 bases, with 7 bases remaining between them. CDR1 and CDR2 from the germline V gene are MRHNA and SNTAGT. The CDR3 here is CASSARPSYNEQFF. The CDR3 DNA reads TGTGCCAGCAGTGCTAGGCCCTCCTACAATGAGCAGTTCTTC.

This clone was detected a few times. The CDR3 reads CASSQLSGRAFNEQFF. CDR3 nucleotides: TGTGCCAGCAGCCAATTGAGCGGGAGAGCTTTCAATGAGCAGTTCTTC. V gene TRBV7-9 combines with J gene TRBJ2-1, with 8 bases lining up with TRBD2. Losses at the gene ends were 5 bases for V and 6 bases for J; bases not matched to a gene: 12. The CDR3 runs to 16 residues. Germline-derived CDR1 and CDR2 are SEHNR and FQNEAQ (reference sequence). Complete variable domain (other parts from reference TRBV7-9 and TRBJ2-1): DTGVSQNPRHKITKRGQNVTFRCDPISEHNRLYWYRQTLGQGPEFLTYFQNEAQLEKSRLLSDRFSAERPKGSFSTLEIQRTEQGDSAMYLCASSQLSGRAFNEQFFGPGTRLTVL.

The chain is built from TRBV19 and TRBJ2-2; D gene ambiguous. This CDR3 is built from 13 residues. With 4 bases removed from V and 7 bases from J, the gap between germline ends came to 10 bases. Germline-derived CDR1 and CDR2 are LNHDA and SQIVND (reference sequence). This chain's CDR3 is CASSTSRGGELFF. In nucleotides, the CDR3 is TGTGCCAGTAGTACCAGTAGAGGCGGGGAGCTGTTTTTT.

This chain links TRBV6-1 with TRBJ1-5; TRBD1 agrees at 7 bases. Trimming at V came to 0 bases and at J to 3 bases, leaving 5 bases not matched to a gene. CDR1 and CDR2 from the germline V gene are MNHNS and SASEGT. This CDR3 is built from 16 residues. The CDR3 here is CASSEARTGTNQPQHF. Written as DNA, the CDR3 is TGTGCCAGCAGTGAAGCCAGGACAGGAACCAATCAGCCCCAGCATTTT.

The chain carries TRBV19 and TRBJ1-1; D gene uncertain. Germline CDR1 reads LNHDA; CDR2 reads SQIVND (reference sequence). Trimming cost V 4 bases and J 4 bases, with 10 bases left between them. CDR3 length: 13 amino acids. This CDR3 is CASSSGLGTEAFF. The CDR3 region has the DNA TGTGCCAGTAGTAGCGGTCTCGGCACTGAAGCTTTCTTT.

This clone turned up a few times. This chain uses TRBV5-4 with TRBJ2-5; perhaps TRBD2 as D (5 bases). Between the trimmed V and J ends, which lost 0 bases and 4 bases, there was a span of 7 bases. This CDR3 region has 13 residues. Germline CDR1 reads SGHNT; CDR2 reads YYREEE (reference sequence). The CDR3 region is CASSLVGRETQYF. The CDR3, as DNA: TGTGCCAGCAGCTTGGTGGGGAGAGAGACCCAGTACTTC.

The chain employs TRBV15 and TRBJ1-2; 11 nucleotides match TRBD1. V lost 3 bases to trimming and J lost 11 bases; unmatched junction nucleotides: 11. The germline V gene has CDR1 LNHNV and CDR2 YYDKDF (reference sequence). The CDR3 is 15 amino acids. CDR3 in amino acids: CATSSGQGAFRAYTF. CDR3 DNA sequence: TGTGCCACCAGCAGTGGACAGGGGGCCTTCCGAGCGTACACCTTC.

The rearrangement links TRBV6-5 to TRBJ1-1; D unclear. The CDR3 is 12 residues long. The V gene's germline CDR1 is MNHEY and CDR2 SVGAGI. V was trimmed by 2 bases and J by 5 bases, leaving 6 bases between them. The DNA of the CDR3 is TGTGCCAGCAGTTACATCGGGACTGAAGCTTTCTTT. It codes for CASSYIGTEAFF.

V usage is TRBV28 and J usage is TRBJ2-3; D not certain. V gave up 3 bases and J gave up 2 bases, with 18 bases separating them. Germline CDR1 MDHEN, CDR2 SYDVKM. The CDR3 has 17 amino acids. DNA for the CDR3: TGTGCCAGCAGTTTCTTGCTGTCTATTATCATCACAGATACGCAGTATTTT. This translates into CASSFLLSIIITDTQYF.

The chain recombines TRBV27 with TRBJ2-1, with unresolved D. CDR1 is MNHEY, CDR2 SMNVEV, per germline (reference sequence). The ends were cut back, 10 bases at V and 10 bases at J, with 14 bases in the middle. This CDR3 spans 11 amino acids. The CDR3 reads CATSNSGEQFF. DNA of the CDR3: TGTGCCACCAGCAACTCCGGGGAGCAGTTCTTC.

V usage is TRBV9 and J usage is TRBJ2-7; TRBD2 matches 8 bases. The ends lost 4 bases at V and 0 bases at J; junction bases unmatched: 3. The CDR3 sequence is 14 residues long. The germline gives CDR1 SGDLS, CDR2 YYNGEE. CDR3 protein: CASSQSGSSYEQYF. The CDR3 DNA is TGTGCCAGCAGCCAAAGCGGGAGCTCCTACGAGCAGTACTTC.

This chain joins TRBV5-1 and TRBJ2-7, with unresolved D. This CDR3 spans 16 amino acids. The V gene's germline CDR1 is SGHRS and CDR2 YFSETQ. With 3 bases removed from V and 0 bases from J, the gap between germline ends came to 16 bases. The CDR3 coding sequence is TGCGCCAGCAGCTACTCGATCATTTCTTTCTCCTACGAGCAGTACTTC. Protein: CASSYSIISFSYEQYF. Together with reference TRBV5-1 and TRBJ2-7, the CDR3 gives the full variable domain: KAGVTQTPRYLIKTRGQQVTLSCSPISGHRSVSWYQQTPGQGLQFLFEYFSETQRNKGNFPGRFSGRQFSNSRSEMNVSTLELGDSALYLCASSYSIISFSYEQYFGPGTRLTVT.

The chain has TRBV29-1 and TRBJ2-2; D is undetermined. CDR1 and CDR2 from the germline V gene are SQVTM and ANQGSEA. The CDR3 totals 16 residues. Trimming pared 0 bases from V and 2 bases from J, leaving 13 bases between. As DNA, the CDR3 is TGCAGCGTTGAAGATCGTATGCGGATTAACACCGGGGAGCTGTTTTTT. This sequence encodes CSVEDRMRINTGELFF.

This chain uses TRBV9 with TRBJ1-4, with D uncertain. The CDR3 sequence is 14 residues long. Germline CDR1 SGDLS, CDR2 YYNGEE. V dropped 3 bases and J dropped 2 bases, with 8 bases sitting between them. The CDR3 loop reads CASSEAGTNEKLFF. The CDR3 region has the DNA TGTGCCAGCAGCGAGGCCGGGACTAATGAAAAACTGTTTTTT.

This chain links TRBV19 with TRBJ2-7; D unclear. The CDR3 extends over 14 amino acids. Germline V lookup: CDR1 LNHDA, CDR2 SQIVND (reference sequence). V lost 4 bases to trimming and J lost 2 bases, with 12 bases between them. CDR3 nucleotides: TGTGCCAGTAGTACTAGTGCGCCAGCCTACGAGCAGTACTTC. Encoded protein: CASSTSAPAYEQYF.

The V and J genes are TRBV2 and TRBJ1-2; D remains unclear. V lost 7 bases to trimming and J lost 1 base, with 10 bases between them. The CDR3 covers 13 residues. Germline lookup yields CDR1 SNHLY and CDR2 FYNNEI. The CDR3 nucleotides read TGTGCCAGCATTTCCCAGGTTAACTATGGCTACACCTTC. This codes for CASISQVNYGYTF. Complete variable domain (other parts from reference TRBV2 and TRBJ1-2): EPEVTQTPSHQVTQMGQEVILRCVPISNHLYFYWYRQILGQKVEFLVSFYNNEISEKSEIFDDQFSVERPDGSNFTLKIRSTKLEDSAMYFCASISQVNYGYTFGSGTRLTVV.

The V call is TRBV19, the J call TRBJ1-5; 12 bases align to TRBD1. The germline V gene has CDR1 LNHDA and CDR2 SQIVND (reference sequence). This CDR3 comprises 16 residues. V lost 4 bases and J lost 8; bases outside the gene matches: 9. CDR3 in amino acids: CASSSPGQGAGEPQHF. DNA of the CDR3: TGTGCCAGTAGTAGCCCGGGACAGGGGGCAGGAGAGCCCCAGCATTTT.